The rows below give T cell receptor beta chains drawn from one sample of a study of blood T cell repertoires in COVID-19. Sequenced by immunoSEQ multiplex PCR; TCRdb stores in-frame clones only, minus some. The profile shows approximately 96,000 clones, over 70% of them singletons. Sample: peripheral blood. The receptors here all came from a woman older than 75 with acute or convalescent COVID-19. CDR3s include the opening cysteine and the closing phenylalanine or tryptophan. The D gene is left open where the match is weak.

J gene	D gene	V gene	CDR3 protein
TRBJ2-6	NA	TRBV19	CASSQGSFSGANVLTF
TRBJ2-1	NA	TRBV3-1/TRBV3-2	CASSLRTTYNEQFF
TRBJ1-6	NA	TRBV2	CASTWTESNSPLHF
TRBJ1-4	TRBD1	TRBV9	CASSAVQGLNEKLFF
TRBJ1-2	NA	TRBV24-1	CATSDSQGVYGYTF
TRBJ2-3	TRBD1	TRBV29-1	CSVDRDRADTQYF
TRBJ2-7	NA	TRBV2	CASSAQGYEQYF
TRBJ1-2	NA	TRBV10-3	CAIRDTGTERSYGYTF
TRBJ1-4	NA	TRBV19	CASSQQGIQEKLFF
TRBJ2-5	NA	TRBV7-2	CASSRTGLKETQYF
TRBJ1-1	TRBD1	TRBV27	CASSSDSDRHTEAFF
TRBJ2-2	NA	TRBV6-5	CATRDSWNTGELFF
TRBJ2-2	TRBD1	TRBV2	CASSQQGATNTGELFF
TRBJ1-4	TRBD1	TRBV4-1	CASSRRDRLNEKLFF
TRBJ1-3	NA	TRBV7-3	CATGRGPGNTIYF
TRBJ1-5	NA	TRBV28	CASLGPGGTSNQPQHF
TRBJ2-1	NA	TRBV11-3	CASASGQGTLYNEQFF
TRBJ1-1	TRBD1	TRBV7-2	CASSSGGFMNTEAFF
TRBJ2-3	NA	TRBV28	CASSSPPTDTQYF
TRBJ1-5	NA	TRBV6-5	CASSYSGTLSNQPQHF
TRBJ2-3	TRBD2	TRBV5-1	CASSETSGGLTDTQYF
TRBJ1-5	TRBD1	TRBV28	CASSLGTANQPQHF
TRBJ2-2	NA	TRBV7-9	CASSLWVGSTGELFF
TRBJ2-5	TRBD2	TRBV7-2	CASSATSGGKETQYF
TRBJ2-5	TRBD2	TRBV5-4	CASSPPGGQETQYF
TRBJ1-5	NA	TRBV6-5	CASSMESGYQPQHF
TRBJ1-6	NA	TRBV27	CASRSGQNNSPLHF
TRBJ2-2	TRBD1	TRBV15	CATSRVPGQGNTGELFF
TRBJ1-4	NA	TRBV28	CASRLAGEKLFF
TRBJ2-5	NA	TRBV6-1	CATAGVAAETQYF
TRBJ1-6	NA	TRBV28	CASSSSSGRTSPLHF
TRBJ1-2	TRBD1	TRBV6-5	CASSYSRAGGTYGYTF
TRBJ1-1	NA	TRBV2	CASSVGPSAFF
TRBJ1-5	NA	TRBV28	CASTQGGNNQPQHF
TRBJ2-1	TRBD2	TRBV19	CASSDPLAGADNEQFF
TRBJ1-3	NA	TRBV9	CASSALGNTIYF
TRBJ2-1	TRBD1	TRBV5-4	CASSLGQGGYNEQFF
TRBJ1-1	NA	TRBV5-6	CASSLFETGHTEAFF
TRBJ1-2	TRBD1	TRBV28	CASMVGQGVLGGYTF
TRBJ2-7	TRBD1	TRBV30	CASGQGAGEQYF
TRBJ2-2	TRBD1	TRBV27	CASRGTGETGELFF
TRBJ1-2	TRBD1	TRBV7-2	CASSYRDRNYGYTF
TRBJ1-2	NA	TRBV4-1	CASSQVWRRTGSNYGYTF
TRBJ2-3	NA	TRBV7-7	CASSALRSTDTQYF
TRBJ1-1	NA	TRBV5-1	CASSLSRQGNTEAFF
TRBJ2-3	TRBD2	TRBV4-1	CASSQGLAGASDTQYF
TRBJ2-6	TRBD1	TRBV4-2	CASSQVGQGDSGANVLTF
TRBJ1-2	NA	TRBV4-2	CASSQVGSFQGYTF
TRBJ1-4	TRBD1	TRBV28	CASSSGGDIEKLFF
TRBJ2-2	TRBD2	TRBV6-4	CASSLGGANTGELFF
TRBJ1-2	TRBD1	TRBV19	CASSAQLQGRDGYTF
TRBJ1-2	TRBD1	TRBV2	CASSAGTGSYGYTF
TRBJ1-4	TRBD1	TRBV5-1	CASSSSGQKNEKLFF